Below are 20 T cell receptor beta chains sequenced from a single sample in a study of T cell responses to AZD1222 COVID-19 vaccine. Using immunoSEQ multiplex PCR, the repertoire was profiled, and TCRdb retains in-frame clones only, with some absent. The repertoire holds roughly 87,000 clones, with about 89% as singletons. The sequencing here drew on peripheral blood, taken 28 days after the second AZD1222 dose. These receptor sequences come from an adult who received the AZD1222 COVID-19 vaccine.

V gene TRBV12-3 or TRBV12-4 combines with J gene TRBJ1-5; 7 nucleotides agree with TRBD1. The V gene end was trimmed by 5 bases and the J gene end by 4 bases; junction bases not matched to a gene: 2. The CDR3 contains 13 residues. CDR3 DNA: TGTGCCAGCAGTCCGGGACAGAATCAGCCCCAGCATTTT. Translating it yields CASSPGQNQPQHF.

The CDR3 reads CASSLSFDRGNTIYF. The CDR3 DNA follows: TGTGCCAGCAGCTTATCGTTTGATCGGGGAAACACCATATATTTT. This rearrangement joins TRBV11-2 to TRBJ1-3; no reliable D call. CDR3 length: 15 residues. Germline V gene data show CDR1 as SGHAT and CDR2 as FQNNGV. The V end was cut by 2 bases, the J end by 4 bases, with 12 bases between.

The chain has TRBV27 and TRBJ1-1; D uncertain. The CDR3 consists of 14 residues. Trimming cost V 5 bases and J 1 base, with 11 bases left between them. Germline CDR1 MNHEY, CDR2 SMNVEV (reference sequence). CDR3 in amino acids: CASSGSLSNTEAFF. In DNA, the CDR3 is TGTGCCAGCAGTGGAAGCCTTTCGAACACTGAAGCTTTCTTT.

This clone came up a few times. The chain links TRBV5-1 to TRBJ2-2; 8 positions agree with TRBD1. Germline CDR1 is SGHRS and CDR2 is YFSETQ. The CDR3 is made up of 15 amino acids. The J segment lost 4 bases and the V segment lost 3 bases, leaving 5 bases of the junction unmatched. CDR3 coding DNA: TGCGCCAGCAGCTGGACAGGGAAGGGCACCGGGGAGCTGTTTTTT. Its protein is CASSWTGKGTGELFF. The full variable domain, in which reference TRBV5-1 and TRBJ2-2 provide the parts outside the CDR3, is KAGVTQTPRYLIKTRGQQVTLSCSPISGHRSVSWYQQTPGQGLQFLFEYFSETQRNKGNFPGRFSGRQFSNSRSEMNVSTLELGDSALYLCASSWTGKGTGELFFGEGSRLTVL.

This chain joins TRBV5-1 and TRBJ1-5; D is perhaps TRBD1 (5 bases). Trimming took 4 bases from V and 8 from J, leaving 16 bases between them. The CDR3 spans 14 residues. The germline gives CDR1 SGHRS, CDR2 YFSETQ. The CDR3 nucleotides read TGCGCCAGCAGCCGAGGGACGGCCAAGGAGCCCCAGCATTTT. Translated: CASSRGTAKEPQHF.

The V and J genes are TRBV7-6 and TRBJ2-6, with 7 bases aligning to TRBD1. J was trimmed by 0 bases and V by 1 base; bases with no gene match: 3. The CDR3 has 17 residues. Per the germline V gene, CDR1 is SGHVS and CDR2 is FNYEAQ. For the CDR3, the DNA is TGTGCCAGCAGCTTAGACAGGGGATTCTCTGGGGCCAACGTCCTGACTTTC. Its protein is CASSLDRGFSGANVLTF.

This clone was counted only a few times. The chain joins TRBV5-1 to TRBJ2-2; possible D gene TRBD2, 6 bases. The V and J ends lost 3 bases and 6 bases respectively, with 12 bases between them. This CDR3 comprises 14 residues. In germline, CDR1 is SGHRS, CDR2 YFSETQ. CDR3 sequence: CASSSVGGPGELFF. In DNA, the CDR3 is TGCGCCAGCAGCTCTGTCGGGGGACCCGGGGAGCTGTTTTTT.

This clone has only a few counts. V is TRBV19 and J is TRBJ1-4; D is ambiguous. V gave up 3 bases and J gave up 0 bases, with 17 bases separating them. Germline V gene sequence: CDR1 LNHDA, CDR2 SQIVND (reference sequence). The CDR3 extends over 18 amino acids. In DNA, the CDR3 is TGTGCCAGTAGTATCATTCGGTCGTCAGCTTCAACTAATGAAAAACTGTTTTTT. Amino acid sequence: CASSIIRSSASTNEKLFF.

This clone appeared a single time. V gene TRBV4-3 combines with J gene TRBJ1-3, with D tentatively TRBD1 (5 bases). V was cut by 0 bases and J by 4 bases, with 16 bases left in between. Germline V lookup: CDR1 LGHNA, CDR2 YSLEER. This CDR3 is 17 amino acids long. The CDR3 bases are TGCGCCAGCAGCCAAGAATTATTCGGGACCATGGGAAACACCATATATTTT. It translates to CASSQELFGTMGNTIYF.

Comments on this clone: The same CDR3 is also encoded by other DNA sequences in this sample. The chain joins TRBV19 to TRBJ2-2; D is undetermined. Trimming removed 3 bases from V and 1 base from J, with 6 bases in between. This CDR3 region has 14 residues. Per the germline V gene, CDR1 is LNHDA and CDR2 is SQIVND (reference sequence). The CDR3 nucleotides are TGTGCCAGTAGTATCTGGGGGAACACCGGGGAGCTGTTTTTT. Its protein is CASSIWGNTGELFF. The full variable domain, in which reference TRBV19 and TRBJ2-2 provide the parts outside the CDR3, is DGGITQSPKYLFRKEGQNVTLSCEQNLNHDAMYWYRQDPGQGLRLIYYSQIVNDFQKGDIAEGYSVSREKKESFPLTVTSAQKNPTAFYLCASSIWGNTGELFFGEGSRLTVL.

V gene TRBV4-3 combines with J gene TRBJ1-4; possible D gene TRBD1, 6 bases. Trimming shortened V by 3 bases and J by 7 bases, and 21 bases separated the two germline ends. The CDR3 contains 17 residues. Germline V gene lookup returns CDR1 LGHNA and CDR2 YSLEER. CDR3: CASSQKKGGGRGEKLFF. The CDR3 DNA sequence: TGCGCCAGCAGCCAGAAAAAGGGTGGGGGGCGAGGTGAAAAACTGTTTTTT.

This chain connects TRBV3-1 (or the pseudogene TRBV3-2) to TRBJ1-5; D is unclear. Trimming took 0 bases from V and 7 from J, leaving 7 bases between them. The CDR3 extends over 13 amino acids. CDR1 is LGHDT, CDR2 YNNKEL, per germline (reference sequence). CDR3 protein: CASSQDMGQPQHF. In DNA form, the CDR3 reads TGTGCCAGCAGCCAAGATATGGGCCAGCCCCAGCATTTT.

In this sample, this clone turned up a few times. The chain couples TRBV25-1 to TRBJ1-1, with 7 positions matching TRBD1. This CDR3 has 14 residues. Looked up from germline, CDR1 is MGHDK and CDR2 is SYGVNS. The V gene end was trimmed by 3 bases and the J gene end by 5 bases; junction bases not matched to a gene: 6. The DNA for the CDR3 is TGTGCCAGCAGTGAGAGACAGGGATTAACTGAAGCTTTCTTT. This encodes CASSERQGLTEAFF.

The gene calls are TRBV4-1 and TRBJ1-1, with a tentative D call TRBD1 (5 bases). Trimming pared 5 bases from V and 7 bases from J, leaving 17 bases between. The CDR3 covers 14 residues. The V gene's germline CDR1 is MGHRA and CDR2 YSYEKL. CDR3 bases: TGCGCCAGCAGCGTACCCGGGGGACGGGTTGAAGCTTTCTTT. Translated, it gives CASSVPGGRVEAFF.

This chain uses TRBV7-8 with TRBJ1-1; D perhaps matches TRBD1 (5 bases). Trimming shortened V by 5 bases and J by 5 bases, and 21 bases separated the two germline ends. The germline CDR1 and CDR2 sequences are SGHVS and FQNEAQ. The CDR3 extends over 16 amino acids. CDR3 loop: CASSIYRTGVRTEAFF. CDR3 sequence (DNA): TGTGCCAGCAGCATATACAGGACTGGGGTTCGGACTGAAGCTTTCTTT. Full variable domain (outside the CDR3, taken from reference TRBV7-8 and TRBJ1-1): GAGVSQSPRYKVAKRGQDVALRCDPISGHVSLFWYQQALGQGPEFLTYFQNEAQLDKSGLPSDRFFAERPEGSVSTLKIQRTQQEDSAVYLCASSIYRTGVRTEAFFGQGTRLTVV.

The rearrangement uses TRBV19 and TRBJ1-6; D not certain. The CDR3 is 14 amino acids. Trimming took off 6 bases at V and 0 bases at J, with 6 bases between the two ends. Per germline, CDR1 LNHDA and CDR2 SQIVND (reference sequence). The CDR3 is CASRISSYNSPLHF. In nucleotides, the CDR3 is TGTGCCAGTAGGATCAGCTCCTATAATTCACCCCTCCACTTT.

The chain couples TRBV29-1 to TRBJ1-1; D is unresolved. Between the trimmed V and J ends, which lost 5 bases and 4 bases, there was a span of 17 bases. This CDR3 spans 14 amino acids. CDR1 is SQVTM, CDR2 ANQGSEA, per germline. This chain's CDR3 is CSVQSLISVTEAFF. In nucleotides, the CDR3 is TGCAGCGTTCAGTCCCTTATATCTGTCACTGAAGCTTTCTTT.

The chain uses TRBV9 and TRBJ1-5; the D is unclear. CDR3 length: 13 amino acids. The V and J ends lost 0 bases and 6 bases respectively, with 7 bases between them. The V gene's germline CDR1 is SGDLS and CDR2 YYNGEE. In DNA, the CDR3 is TGTGCCAGCAGCGTAGACCTAAGTCAGCCCCAGCATTTT. Its protein product is CASSVDLSQPQHF.

This clone showed up just once. This rearrangement joins TRBV7-6 to TRBJ1-1; D remains unclear. The CDR3 is made up of 13 amino acids. CDR1 is SGHVS and CDR2 is FNYEAQ in the germline V gene. Deletions cut 0 bases from V and 0 bases from J, with 2 bases between. The CDR3 region is CASSLAMNTEAFF. The DNA for the CDR3 is TGTGCCAGCAGCTTAGCGATGAACACTGAAGCTTTCTTT.

The chain is built from TRBV5-1 and TRBJ1-1, with 11 positions matching TRBD1. After removal of 4 bases from V and 4 bases from J, the junction contained 9 bases not matched to a gene. The germline V gene has CDR1 SGHRS and CDR2 YFSETQ. The CDR3 contains 16 residues. CDR3 DNA sequence: TGCGCCAGCAGCGGCGGACAGGGGGCCATATCCACTGAAGCTTTCTTT. This gives the protein CASSGGQGAISTEAFF.